This T cell receptor (beta chain) was captured by sequencing in a study of blood T cell repertoires in COVID-19. Turning to the study itself: Researchers got acute and convalescent COVID-19 samples from the United States, Italy and Spain. The analysed material was cDNA or gDNA that came from T cells, B-cell-depleted T cells, or PBMCs.

Germline V CDR1 and CDR2: SGHTA, FQGTGA. J was trimmed by 5 bases and V by 5 bases; bases with no gene match: 7. The CDR3 runs 15 residues. Per the original methods: The assay estimated nucleated cells by amplifying reference gene primers. Generated by immunoSEQ multiplex PCR, the TCRdb table keeps only in-frame clones and is missing some. Clonal size and the V and J genes are those of that table, whereas D and trimming came from the DNA. The profile covers 130,000 to 150,000 clones, with over 85% appearing a single time and around 1.5% taken by the ten largest. This clonotype was sampled from a human donor in a cohort sampled during active COVID-19. The chain is built from TRBV7-3 and TRBJ2-3, with TRBD1 matching 10 bases. Sequencing was done on a sample of peripheral blood. CDR3 in amino acids: CASSLDRGLVDTQYF. CDR3 nucleotide sequence: TGTGCCAGCAGCCTAGACAGGGGGCTGGTAGATACGCAGTATTTT.